This T cell receptor beta chain was sequenced for a study of cytomegalovirus exposure and HLA in healthy donors. On this clone itself: Its target is not known.

Assay: immunoSEQ multiplex PCR; the TCRdb copy retains only in-frame clones and omits some. The profile shows about 160,000 clones, 75% to 90% of them singletons. The CDR3 is made up of 15 amino acids. Germline values: CDR1 MGHRA, CDR2 YSYEKL. V was pared by 4 bases and J by 8 bases, with 20 bases between. Study-wide findings and caveats: There were a few CMV-associated chains whose specificity for CMV antigens was confirmed in vitro.

J is TRBJ2-5 and V is TRBV4-1, with TRBD1 as a possible D gene (6 bases). The receptor comes from a woman aged 18 to 35 in good health and CMV-seronegative. The sequencing input was PBMCs. The CDR3 reads CASSPLPQGSETQYF. Here the CDR3 DNA reads TGCGCCAGCAGCCCCCTCCCACAGGGAAGTGAAACCCAGTACTTC.